One T cell receptor beta chain is described in this entry. Trimming cost V 2 bases and J 4 bases, with 20 bases left between them. CDR1 and CDR2 from the germline V gene are ENHRY and SYGVKD. There are 18 residues in the CDR3. The data derive from a study of T cell responses to AZD1222 COVID-19 vaccine. The repertoire was sequenced with immunoSEQ multiplex PCR; TCRdb's copy has only in-frame clones and lacks some. The data hold tens of thousands of clones, with around nine tenths observed a single time. The specimen comprised peripheral blood, sampled 28 days after the second dose of the MenACWY control vaccine. J is TRBJ1-4 and V is TRBV10-3; D is possibly TRBD1 (5 bases). The sequence derives from an adult who received the MenACWY meningococcal vaccine as a control. CDR3 nucleotides: TGTGCCATCAGTGAGCAGGTCCTCGGGGCAGGCCGTAATGAAAAACTGTTTTTT. The encoded protein is CAISEQVLGAGRNEKLFF.